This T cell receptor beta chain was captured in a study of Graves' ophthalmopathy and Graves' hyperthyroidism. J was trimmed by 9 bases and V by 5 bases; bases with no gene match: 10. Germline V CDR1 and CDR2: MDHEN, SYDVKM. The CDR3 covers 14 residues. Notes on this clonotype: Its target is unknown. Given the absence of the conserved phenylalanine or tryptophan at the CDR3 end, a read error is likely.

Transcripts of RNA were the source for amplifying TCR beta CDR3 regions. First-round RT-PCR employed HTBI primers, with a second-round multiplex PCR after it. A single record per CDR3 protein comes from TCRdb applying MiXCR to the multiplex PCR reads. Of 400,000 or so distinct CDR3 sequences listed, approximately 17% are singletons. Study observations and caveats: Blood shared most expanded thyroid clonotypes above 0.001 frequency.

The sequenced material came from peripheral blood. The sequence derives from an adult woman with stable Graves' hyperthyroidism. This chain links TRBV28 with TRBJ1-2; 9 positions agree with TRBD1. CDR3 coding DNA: TGTGCCAGCAGTCGACCGGGACAGGGATCGAGCTACACCGTC. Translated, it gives CASSRPGQGSSYTV.